Below, 17 T cell receptor beta chains from the same sample are listed, as sequenced in a study of PD-L1 blockade in urothelial cancer. Time point described: pretreatment peripheral blood. This table comes from immunoSEQ multiplex PCR, and its TCRdb copy is limited to in-frame clones, with some not included. The sample has 50,000 or so clones, around 80% seen once. This material consisted of PBMCs, taken around atezolizumab (anti-PD-L1) treatment. The receptors here all came from a man in his 70s with urothelial cancer.

The chain joins TRBV9 to TRBJ2-1, with 8 bases matching TRBD1. The germline V gene has CDR1 SGDLS and CDR2 YYNGEE. The trim removed 0 bases at V and 6 bases at J, leaving 8 bases unmatched. This CDR3 is 16 amino acids long. The CDR3 reads CASSVGLTGAINEQFF. The CDR3 bases are TGTGCCAGCAGCGTAGGGCTGACAGGGGCTATCAATGAGCAGTTCTTC.

V usage is TRBV5-4 and J usage is TRBJ2-3; no reliable D call. Trimming stripped 4 bases from V and 4 bases from J, with 16 bases between. The germline V gene has CDR1 SGHNT and CDR2 YYREEE (reference sequence). This CDR3 has 15 amino acids. The chain's CDR3 is CASSDRVLLPDTQYF. In DNA, the CDR3 is TGTGCCAGCAGCGACCGGGTCTTACTACCAGATACGCAGTATTTT.

The CDR3: CATSRDGGALGQQYF. CDR3 nucleotides: TGTGCCACCAGCAGAGATGGCGGGGCCCTCGGCCAGCAGTACTTC. The chain joins TRBV15 to TRBJ2-7, with a possible D match to TRBD2 (6 bases). Germline CDR1 reads LNHNV; CDR2 reads YYDKDF (reference sequence). This CDR3 comprises 15 residues. Trimming stripped 0 bases from V and 8 bases from J, with 17 bases between.

V and J are TRBV5-6 and TRBJ2-1; D not resolved. The ends were cut back, 0 bases at V and 9 bases at J, with 13 bases in the middle. CDR1 and CDR2 from the germline V gene are SGHDT and YYEEEE. This CDR3 is built from 14 residues. This CDR3 reads CASSLALLLREQFF. CDR3 coding DNA: TGTGCCAGCAGCTTGGCCCTACTACTACGTGAGCAGTTCTTC.

The gene calls are TRBV4-1 and TRBJ1-3, with 7 bases matching TRBD1. The CDR3 is made up of 15 amino acids. V shed 0 bases, J shed 4 bases, and the junction held 3 bases outside the gene matches. From germline, CDR1 is MGHRA and CDR2 YSYEKL. For the CDR3, the DNA is TGCGCCAGCAGCCAAGAGACAGGGCTAGGAAACACCATATATTTT. This sequence encodes CASSQETGLGNTIYF.

The CDR3 DNA sequence: TGTGCCAGCAGCTTAGGTGAGAATCAGCCCCAGCATTTT. Translating gives CASSLGENQPQHF. This chain links TRBV7-7 with TRBJ1-5; no clear D. The CDR3 extends over 13 amino acids. Germline CDR1 is SSHAT and CDR2 is FNYEAQ (reference sequence). V was cut by 1 base and J by 4 bases, with 5 bases left in between.

J is TRBJ2-5 and V is TRBV30, with a tentative D call TRBD2 (6 bases). V lost 2 bases, J lost 2 bases, and 12 bases lay in between. The CDR3 contains 14 residues. Per germline, CDR1 GTSNPN and CDR2 SVGIG (reference sequence). The CDR3: CAWSRGGTQETQYF. For the CDR3, the DNA is TGTGCCTGGAGTCGTGGGGGGACGCAAGAGACCCAGTACTTC.

This chain connects TRBV5-1 to TRBJ1-3; 7 positions match TRBD1. V was clipped by 2 bases and J by 0 bases; unmatched bases: 2. Germline CDR1 and CDR2: SGHRS and YFSETQ. The CDR3 has 15 residues. The CDR3 reads CASSFGDSSGNTIYF. The CDR3 coding sequence is TGCGCCAGCAGCTTTGGGGACAGCTCTGGAAACACCATATATTTT.

The chain employs TRBV4-1 and TRBJ2-1, with 7 positions matching TRBD1. The CDR3 has 15 amino acids. Germline CDR1 and CDR2: MGHRA and YSYEKL. The junction had 3 bases not matched to a gene; V was cut back by 3 bases and J by 1 base. The CDR3 loop is CASSQQQGSYNEQFF. CDR3 nucleotides: TGCGCCAGCAGCCAGCAACAGGGGTCCTACAATGAGCAGTTCTTC.

The chain links TRBV9 to TRBJ2-3; 10 bases match TRBD2. This CDR3 has 17 residues. CDR1 is SGDLS, CDR2 YYNGEE, per germline. J lost 3 bases, V lost 6 bases, and 13 bases had no gene match. The CDR3 is CASTTEGLARGTDTQYF. The CDR3 nucleotides read TGTGCCAGCACCACAGAGGGACTAGCGAGGGGGACAGATACGCAGTATTTT.

This clone was recorded once. The chain carries TRBV13 and TRBJ2-7; possibly TRBD2 for D (7 bases). The V gene's germline CDR1 is PRHDT and CDR2 FYEKMQ (reference sequence). CDR3 length equals 14 residues. V lost 6 bases, J lost 3 bases, and 15 bases lay in between. CDR3 amino acids: CASSPGGQGYEQYF. The CDR3 DNA reads TGTGCCAGCAGTCCGGGGGGACAAGGCTACGAGCAGTACTTC.

This sequence joins TRBV19 and TRBJ2-1; 8 bases align to TRBD2. The CDR3 contains 16 residues. Germline values: CDR1 LNHDA, CDR2 SQIVND (reference sequence). The J segment lost 2 bases and the V segment lost 3 bases, leaving 6 bases of the junction unmatched. The CDR3 nucleotides read TGTGCCAGTAGTATTTCCAGCGGGGGACCCTACAATGAGCAGTTCTTC. Translated: CASSISSGGPYNEQFF.

The rearrangement links TRBV4-3 to TRBJ1-4, with 7 bases matching TRBD1. The trim removed 3 bases at V and 4 bases at J, leaving 8 bases unmatched. The CDR3 has 16 amino acids. The germline CDR1 and CDR2 sequences are LGHNA and YSLEER. CDR3 bases: TGCGCCAGCAGCCACCGCCCAGACAGGGATAATGAAAAACTGTTTTTT. This encodes CASSHRPDRDNEKLFF.

The CDR3 loop reads CASSLTGTGASNTGELFF. As DNA, the CDR3 is TGTGCCAGCAGCTTGACCGGGACAGGAGCTTCGAACACCGGGGAGCTGTTTTTT. V is TRBV7-3 and J is TRBJ2-2, with 8 positions matching TRBD1. V shed 3 bases and J 0 bases; nucleotides not matched to a gene: 9. CDR3 length equals 18 residues. Germline V gene lookup returns CDR1 SGHTA and CDR2 FQGTGA. Filled out from reference TRBV7-3 and TRBJ2-2, the complete variable domain reads GAGVSQTPSNKVTEKGKYVELRCDPISGHTALYWYRQSLGQGPEFLIYFQGTGAADDSGLPNDRFFAVRPEGSVSTLKIQRTERGDSAVYLCASSLTGTGASNTGELFFGEGSRLTVL.

The chain couples TRBV6-1 to TRBJ2-2; perhaps TRBD1 as D (6 bases). Germline V gives CDR1 MNHNS, CDR2 SASEGT. The V end was cut by 10 bases, the J end by 0 bases, with 15 bases between. This CDR3 contains 15 residues. The CDR3 here is CATQARGTNTGELFF. As DNA, the CDR3 is TGTGCCACCCAAGCCAGGGGAACGAACACCGGGGAGCTGTTTTTT.

V gene TRBV30 combines with J gene TRBJ1-5, with D perhaps TRBD1 (6 bases). CDR3 length: 14 amino acids. The ends were cut back, 0 bases at V and 4 bases at J, with 10 bases in the middle. The germline CDR1 and CDR2 sequences are GTSNPN and SVGIG (reference sequence). The CDR3 DNA reads as TGTGCCTGGAGTGTCGGACAGAGAAATCAGCCCCAGCATTTT. Translating gives CAWSVGQRNQPQHF.

The chain recombines TRBV6-1 with TRBJ1-1, with no clear D. The CDR3 extends over 14 amino acids. Trimming removed 2 bases from V and 5 bases from J, with 12 bases in between. Germline V gene data show CDR1 as MNHNS and CDR2 as SASEGT. This chain's CDR3 is CASSELTGWTEAFF. CDR3 coding DNA: TGTGCCAGCAGTGAATTGACGGGGTGGACTGAAGCTTTCTTT.